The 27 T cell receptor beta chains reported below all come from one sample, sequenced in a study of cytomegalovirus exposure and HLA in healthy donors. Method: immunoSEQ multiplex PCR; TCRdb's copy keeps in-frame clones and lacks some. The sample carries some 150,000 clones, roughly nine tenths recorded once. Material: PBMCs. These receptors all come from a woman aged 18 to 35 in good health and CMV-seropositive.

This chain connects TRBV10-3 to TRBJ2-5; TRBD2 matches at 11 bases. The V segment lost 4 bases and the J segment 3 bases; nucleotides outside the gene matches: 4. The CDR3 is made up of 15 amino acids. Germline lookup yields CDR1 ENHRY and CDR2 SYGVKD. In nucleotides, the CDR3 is TGTGCCATCAGTGCAATACTAGCGGGGGAAGAGACCCAGTACTTC. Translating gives CAISAILAGEETQYF.

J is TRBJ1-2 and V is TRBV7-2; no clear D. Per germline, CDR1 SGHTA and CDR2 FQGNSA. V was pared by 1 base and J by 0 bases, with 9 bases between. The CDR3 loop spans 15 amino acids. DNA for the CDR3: TGTGCCAGCAGCTTAGGAGTTGGAGCTAACTATGGCTACACCTTC. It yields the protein CASSLGVGANYGYTF.

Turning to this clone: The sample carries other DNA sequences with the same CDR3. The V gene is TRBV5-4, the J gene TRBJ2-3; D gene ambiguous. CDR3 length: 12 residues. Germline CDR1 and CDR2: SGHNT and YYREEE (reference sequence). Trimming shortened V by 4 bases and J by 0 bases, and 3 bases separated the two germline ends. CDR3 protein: CASSLSTDTQYF. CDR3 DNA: TGTGCCAGCAGCCTTAGCACAGATACGCAGTATTTT.

As DNA, the CDR3 is TGCGCCAGCAGCCAAGATTGGGGGACACCCTCCTACGAGCAGTACTTC. Its translation is CASSQDWGTPSYEQYF. The chain is built from TRBV4-1 and TRBJ2-7, with a possible D match to TRBD1 (6 bases). Germline CDR1 MGHRA, CDR2 YSYEKL. V shed 0 bases and J shed 0 bases, with 12 bases lying between them. This CDR3 is built from 16 residues.

The CDR3 nucleotides are TGTGCCTGGAGTGTTGGCTCGACCTACGAGCAGTACTTC. It encodes CAWSVGSTYEQYF. This chain joins TRBV30 and TRBJ2-7; D remains ambiguous. The germline V gene encodes CDR1 GTSNPN and CDR2 SVGIG (reference sequence). The CDR3 sequence is 13 residues long. Between the trimmed V and J ends, which lost 0 bases and 2 bases, there was a span of 8 bases.

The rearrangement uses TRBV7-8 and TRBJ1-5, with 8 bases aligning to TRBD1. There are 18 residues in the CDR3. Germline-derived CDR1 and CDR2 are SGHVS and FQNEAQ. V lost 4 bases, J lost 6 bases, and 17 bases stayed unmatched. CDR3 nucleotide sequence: TGTGCCAGCAGCTCATTCCCGAAGGACAGGGTAGCGAGTCAGCCCCAGCATTTT. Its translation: CASSSFPKDRVASQPQHF.

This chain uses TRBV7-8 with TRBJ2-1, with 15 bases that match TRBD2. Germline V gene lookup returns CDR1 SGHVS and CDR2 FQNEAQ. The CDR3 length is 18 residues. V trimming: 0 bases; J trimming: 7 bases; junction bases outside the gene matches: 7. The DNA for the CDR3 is TGTGCCAGCAGCTTAGCGAGAGGACTAGCGGGGGGGCGGAATGAGCAGTTCTTC. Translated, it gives CASSLARGLAGGRNEQFF.

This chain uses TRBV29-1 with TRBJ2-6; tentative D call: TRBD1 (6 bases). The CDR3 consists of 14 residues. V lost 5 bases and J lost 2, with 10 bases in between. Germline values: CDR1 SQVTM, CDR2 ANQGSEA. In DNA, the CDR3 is TGCAGCGTTAGATCAGGGGCTGGGGCCAACGTCCTGACTTTC. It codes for CSVRSGAGANVLTF.

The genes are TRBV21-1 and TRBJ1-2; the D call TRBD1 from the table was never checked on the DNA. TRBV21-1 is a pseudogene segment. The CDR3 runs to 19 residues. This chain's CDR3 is CASSKDPPGTGENSYGYTF. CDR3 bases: TGTGCCAGCAGCAAAGATCCGCCCGGGACAGGGGAGAATAGCTATGGCTACACCTTC.

The CDR3 DNA reads TGTGCCAGCAGTTACCCCCCGGGCGAGCAGTACTTC. Encoded protein: CASSYPPGEQYF. This rearrangement joins TRBV6-5 to TRBJ2-7, with no clear D. Germline V lookup: CDR1 MNHEY, CDR2 SVGAGI. CDR3 length: 12 residues. Trimming shortened V by 2 bases and J by 6 bases, and 8 bases separated the two germline ends.

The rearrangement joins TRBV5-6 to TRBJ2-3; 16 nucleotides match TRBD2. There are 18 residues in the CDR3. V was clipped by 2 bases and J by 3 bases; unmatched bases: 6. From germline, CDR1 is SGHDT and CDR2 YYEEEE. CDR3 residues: CASSFMGLAGGPTDTQYF. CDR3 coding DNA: TGTGCCAGCAGCTTTATGGGACTAGCGGGGGGGCCGACAGATACGCAGTATTTT.

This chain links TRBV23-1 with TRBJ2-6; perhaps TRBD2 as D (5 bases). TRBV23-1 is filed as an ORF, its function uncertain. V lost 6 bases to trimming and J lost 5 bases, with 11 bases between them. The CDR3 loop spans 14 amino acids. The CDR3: CASSPSGRANVLTF. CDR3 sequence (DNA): TGCGCCAGCAGCCCGTCGGGGAGGGCCAACGTCCTGACTTTC.

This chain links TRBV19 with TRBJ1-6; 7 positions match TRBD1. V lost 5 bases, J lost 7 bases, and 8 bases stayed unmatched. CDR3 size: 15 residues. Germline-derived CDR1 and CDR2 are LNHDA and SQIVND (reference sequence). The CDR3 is CASSVQGSLNSPLHF. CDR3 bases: TGTGCCAGTAGTGTACAGGGGAGTCTCAATTCACCCCTCCACTTT.

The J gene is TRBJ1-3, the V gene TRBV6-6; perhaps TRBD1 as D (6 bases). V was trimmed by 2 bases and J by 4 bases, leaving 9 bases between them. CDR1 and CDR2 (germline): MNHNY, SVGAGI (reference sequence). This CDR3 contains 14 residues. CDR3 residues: CASSYRTVGNTIYF. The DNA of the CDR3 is TGTGCCAGCAGTTACCGGACAGTAGGAAACACCATATATTTT.

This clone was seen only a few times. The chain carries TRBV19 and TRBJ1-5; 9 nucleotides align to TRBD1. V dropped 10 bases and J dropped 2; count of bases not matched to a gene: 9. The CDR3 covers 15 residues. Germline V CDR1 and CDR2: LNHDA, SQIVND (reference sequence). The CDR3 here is CATGTGSKGNQPQHF. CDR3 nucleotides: TGTGCCACCGGGACAGGGAGTAAAGGCAATCAGCCCCAGCATTTT.

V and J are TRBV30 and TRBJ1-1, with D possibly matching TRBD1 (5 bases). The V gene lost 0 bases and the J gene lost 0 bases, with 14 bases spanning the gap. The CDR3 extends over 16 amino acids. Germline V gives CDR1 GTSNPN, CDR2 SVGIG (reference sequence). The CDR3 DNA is TGTGCCTGGAGTGTCGTTGTTCAGGGTGTGAACACTGAAGCTTTCTTT. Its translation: CAWSVVVQGVNTEAFF.

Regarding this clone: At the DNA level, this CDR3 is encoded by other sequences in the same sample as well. CDR3: CSAGQGYGYTF. CDR3 DNA sequence: TGCAGCGCAGGACAGGGGTATGGCTACACCTTC. The chain is built from TRBV29-1 and TRBJ1-2; 9 bases align to TRBD1. Per germline, CDR1 SQVTM and CDR2 ANQGSEA. There are 11 residues in the CDR3. V lost 7 bases and J lost 5; bases outside the gene matches: 2.

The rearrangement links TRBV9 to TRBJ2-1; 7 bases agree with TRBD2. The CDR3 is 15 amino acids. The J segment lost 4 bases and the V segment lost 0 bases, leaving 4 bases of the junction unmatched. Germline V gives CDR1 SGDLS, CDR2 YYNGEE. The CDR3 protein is CASSVDPSGYNEQFF. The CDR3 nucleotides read TGTGCCAGCAGCGTAGACCCTAGCGGTTACAATGAGCAGTTCTTC.

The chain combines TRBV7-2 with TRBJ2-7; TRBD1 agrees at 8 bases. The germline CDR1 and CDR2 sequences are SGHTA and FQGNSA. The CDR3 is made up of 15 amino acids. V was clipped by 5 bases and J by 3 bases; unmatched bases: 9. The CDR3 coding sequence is TGTGCCAGCAGCACCGACAGGGGATATATCTACGAGCAGTACTTC. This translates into CASSTDRGYIYEQYF.

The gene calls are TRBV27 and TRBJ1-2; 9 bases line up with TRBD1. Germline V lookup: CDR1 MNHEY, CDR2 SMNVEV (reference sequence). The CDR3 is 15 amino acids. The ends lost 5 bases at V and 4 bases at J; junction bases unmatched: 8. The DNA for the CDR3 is TGTGCCAGCAGTAAAACAGGGGGCCCCCTCTATGGCTACACCTTC. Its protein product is CASSKTGGPLYGYTF.

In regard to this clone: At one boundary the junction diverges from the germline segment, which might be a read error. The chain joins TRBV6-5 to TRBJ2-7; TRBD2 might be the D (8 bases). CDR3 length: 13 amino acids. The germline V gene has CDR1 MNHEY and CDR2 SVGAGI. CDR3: CASSSPAGGQPHF. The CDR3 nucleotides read TGTGCCAGCAGTTCCCCCGCGGGGGGACAGCCACACTTC.

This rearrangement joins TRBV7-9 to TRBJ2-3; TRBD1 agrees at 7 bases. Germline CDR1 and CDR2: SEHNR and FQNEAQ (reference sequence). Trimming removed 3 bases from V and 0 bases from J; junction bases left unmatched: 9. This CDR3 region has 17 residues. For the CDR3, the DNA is TGTGCCAGCAGCTTCCTTTGGTCCAGGGGGAGCACAGATACGCAGTATTTT. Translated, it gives CASSFLWSRGSTDTQYF.

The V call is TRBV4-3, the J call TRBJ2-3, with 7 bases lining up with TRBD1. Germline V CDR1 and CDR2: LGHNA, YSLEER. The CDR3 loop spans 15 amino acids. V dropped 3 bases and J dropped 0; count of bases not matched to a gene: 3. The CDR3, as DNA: TGCGCCAGCAGCCACCGGGACAGTAGCACAGATACGCAGTATTTT. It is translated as CASSHRDSSTDTQYF.

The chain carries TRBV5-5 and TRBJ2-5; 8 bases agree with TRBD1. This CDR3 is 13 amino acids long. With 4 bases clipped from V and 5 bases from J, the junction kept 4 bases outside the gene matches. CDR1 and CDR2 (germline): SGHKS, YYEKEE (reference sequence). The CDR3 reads CASSRTGKETQYF. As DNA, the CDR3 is TGTGCCAGCAGCCGGACAGGGAAGGAGACCCAGTACTTC.

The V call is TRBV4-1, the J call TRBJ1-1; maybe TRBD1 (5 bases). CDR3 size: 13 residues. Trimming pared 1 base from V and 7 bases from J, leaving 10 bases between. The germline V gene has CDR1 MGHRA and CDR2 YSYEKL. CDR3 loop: CASSQVGTVEAFF. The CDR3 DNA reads TGCGCCAGCAGCCAAGTTGGGACTGTTGAAGCTTTCTTT.

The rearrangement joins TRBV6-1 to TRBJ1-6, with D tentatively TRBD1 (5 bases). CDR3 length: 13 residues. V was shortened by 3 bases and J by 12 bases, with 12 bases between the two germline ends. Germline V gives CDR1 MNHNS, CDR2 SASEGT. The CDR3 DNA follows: TGTGCCAGCAGTGACACCCCGGGGGAACCCCTCCACTTT. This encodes CASSDTPGEPLHF.

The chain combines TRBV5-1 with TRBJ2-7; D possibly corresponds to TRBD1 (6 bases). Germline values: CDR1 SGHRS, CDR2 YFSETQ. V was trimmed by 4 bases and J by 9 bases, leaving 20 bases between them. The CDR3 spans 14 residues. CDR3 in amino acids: CASSTDEQGQGQYF. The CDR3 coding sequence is TGCGCCAGCAGCACCGACGAACAGGGCCAGGGGCAGTACTTC.